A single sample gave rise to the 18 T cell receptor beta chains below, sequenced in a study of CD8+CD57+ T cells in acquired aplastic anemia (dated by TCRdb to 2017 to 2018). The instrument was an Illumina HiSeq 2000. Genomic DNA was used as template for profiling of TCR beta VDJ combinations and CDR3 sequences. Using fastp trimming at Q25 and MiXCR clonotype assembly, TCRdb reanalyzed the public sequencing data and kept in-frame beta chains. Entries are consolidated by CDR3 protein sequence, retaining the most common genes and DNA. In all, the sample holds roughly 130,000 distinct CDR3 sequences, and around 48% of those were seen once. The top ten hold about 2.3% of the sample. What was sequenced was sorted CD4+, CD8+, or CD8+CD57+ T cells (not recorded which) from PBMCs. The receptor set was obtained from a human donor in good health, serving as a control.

CDR3 sequence: CSAPGDSYNEQFF. The CDR3, as DNA: TGCAGTGCCCCAGGGGACTCCTACAATGAGCAGTTCTTC. The chain combines TRBV20-1 with TRBJ2-1; maybe TRBD1 (6 bases). The CDR3 is 13 residues long. V lost 6 bases and J lost 0, with 9 bases in between. Germline V gene lookup returns CDR1 DFQATT and CDR2 SNEGSKA (reference sequence).

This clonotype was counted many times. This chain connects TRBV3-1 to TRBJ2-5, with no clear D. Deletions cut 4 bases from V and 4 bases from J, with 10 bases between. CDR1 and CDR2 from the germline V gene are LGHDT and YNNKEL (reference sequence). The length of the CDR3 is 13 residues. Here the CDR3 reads CASSPRWLETQYF. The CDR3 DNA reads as TGTGCCAGCAGCCCCCGGTGGTTAGAGACCCAGTACTTC.

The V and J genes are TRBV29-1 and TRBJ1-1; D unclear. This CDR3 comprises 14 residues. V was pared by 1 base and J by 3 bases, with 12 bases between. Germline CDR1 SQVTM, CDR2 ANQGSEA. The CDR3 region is CSVEAGVTDTEAFF. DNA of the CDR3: TGCAGCGTTGAAGCTGGGGTTACGGACACTGAAGCTTTCTTT.

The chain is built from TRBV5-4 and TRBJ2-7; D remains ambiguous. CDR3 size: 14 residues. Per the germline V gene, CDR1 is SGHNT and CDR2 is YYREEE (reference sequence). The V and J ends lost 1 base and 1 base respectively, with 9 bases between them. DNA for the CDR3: TGTGCCAGCAGCTTGAAGGGTGCGTCCTACGAGCAGTACTTC. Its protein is CASSLKGASYEQYF.

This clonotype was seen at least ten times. CDR3 sequence (DNA): TGCGCCAGCAGCTTACAGGGCACTGGGGCCAACGTCCTGACTTTC. It specifies CASSLQGTGANVLTF. The V and J genes are TRBV5-1 and TRBJ2-6, with D perhaps TRBD1 (6 bases). Deletions cut 2 bases from V and 2 bases from J, with 8 bases between. The CDR3 is made up of 15 amino acids. Germline-derived CDR1 and CDR2 are SGHRS and YFSETQ.

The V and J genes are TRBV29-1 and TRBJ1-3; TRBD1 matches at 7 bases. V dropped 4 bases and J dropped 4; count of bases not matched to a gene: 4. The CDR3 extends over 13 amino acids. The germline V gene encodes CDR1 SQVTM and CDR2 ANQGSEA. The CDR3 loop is CSVGGTAGNTIYF. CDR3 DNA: TGCAGCGTTGGAGGGACAGCCGGAAACACCATATATTTT.

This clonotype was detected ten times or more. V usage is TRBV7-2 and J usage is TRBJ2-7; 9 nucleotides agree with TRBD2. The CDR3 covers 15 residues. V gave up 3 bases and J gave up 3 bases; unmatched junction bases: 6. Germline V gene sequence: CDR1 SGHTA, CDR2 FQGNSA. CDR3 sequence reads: CASSFSGTSSYEQYF. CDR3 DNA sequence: TGTGCCAGCAGCTTTTCCGGGACTAGCAGCTACGAGCAGTACTTC.

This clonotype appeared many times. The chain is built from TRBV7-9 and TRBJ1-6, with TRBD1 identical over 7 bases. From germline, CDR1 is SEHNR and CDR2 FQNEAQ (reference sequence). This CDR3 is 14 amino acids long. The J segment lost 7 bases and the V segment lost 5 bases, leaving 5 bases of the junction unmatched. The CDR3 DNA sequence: TGTGCCAGCAGCGGGGACAGCCAAAATTCACCCCTCCACTTT. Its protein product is CASSGDSQNSPLHF.

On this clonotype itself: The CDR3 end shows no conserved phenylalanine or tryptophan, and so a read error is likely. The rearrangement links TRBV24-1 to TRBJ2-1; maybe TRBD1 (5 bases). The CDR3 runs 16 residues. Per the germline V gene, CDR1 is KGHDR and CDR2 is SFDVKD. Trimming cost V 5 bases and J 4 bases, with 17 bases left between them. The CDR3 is CATSASRAAKYNEQFC. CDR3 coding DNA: TGTGCCACCAGTGCCAGCAGGGCCGCCAAATACAATGAGCAGTTCTGC.

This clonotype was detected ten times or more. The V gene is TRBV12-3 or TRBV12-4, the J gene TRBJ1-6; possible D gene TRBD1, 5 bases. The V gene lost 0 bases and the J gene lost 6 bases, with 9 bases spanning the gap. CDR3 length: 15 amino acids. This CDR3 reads CASSLAQGPNSPLHF. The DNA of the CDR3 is TGTGCCAGCAGTTTAGCCCAGGGCCCTAATTCACCCCTCCACTTT.

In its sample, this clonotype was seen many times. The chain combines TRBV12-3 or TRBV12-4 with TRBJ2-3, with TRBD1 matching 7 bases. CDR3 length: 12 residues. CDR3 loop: CADRPSTDTQYF. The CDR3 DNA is TGTGCGGACAGGCCTAGCACAGATACGCAGTATTTT.

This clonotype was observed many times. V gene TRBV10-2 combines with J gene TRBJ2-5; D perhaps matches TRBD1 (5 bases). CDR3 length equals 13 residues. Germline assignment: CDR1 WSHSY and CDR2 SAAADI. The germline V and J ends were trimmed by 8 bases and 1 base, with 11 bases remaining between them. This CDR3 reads CASHKGIQETQYF. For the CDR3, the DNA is TGCGCCAGCCATAAGGGGATCCAAGAGACCCAGTACTTC.

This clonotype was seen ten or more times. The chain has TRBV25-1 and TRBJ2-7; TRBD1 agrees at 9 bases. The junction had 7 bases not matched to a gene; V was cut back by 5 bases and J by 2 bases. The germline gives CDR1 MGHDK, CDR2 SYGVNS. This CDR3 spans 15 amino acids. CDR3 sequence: CASSNVGTGTYEQYF. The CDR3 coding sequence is TGTGCCAGCAGTAATGTTGGGACAGGGACCTACGAGCAGTACTTC.

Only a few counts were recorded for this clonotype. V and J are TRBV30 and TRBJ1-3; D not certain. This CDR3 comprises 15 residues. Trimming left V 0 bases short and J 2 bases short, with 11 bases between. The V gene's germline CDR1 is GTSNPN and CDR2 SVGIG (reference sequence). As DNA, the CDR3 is TGTGCCTGGAGTGTAATCCGGGTCCCTGGAAACACCATATATTTT. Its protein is CAWSVIRVPGNTIYF.

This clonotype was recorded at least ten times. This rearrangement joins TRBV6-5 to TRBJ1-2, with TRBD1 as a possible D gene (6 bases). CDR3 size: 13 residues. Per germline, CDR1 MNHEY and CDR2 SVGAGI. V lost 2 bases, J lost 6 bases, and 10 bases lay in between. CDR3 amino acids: CASSYDRLDGYTF. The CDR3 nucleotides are TGTGCCAGCAGTTACGACAGGCTCGATGGCTACACCTTC.

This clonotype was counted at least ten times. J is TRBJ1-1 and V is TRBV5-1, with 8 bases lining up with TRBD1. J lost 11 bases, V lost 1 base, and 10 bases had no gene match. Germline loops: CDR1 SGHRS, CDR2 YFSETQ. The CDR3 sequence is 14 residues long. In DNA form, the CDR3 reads TGCGCCAGCAGCTTGTTACAGGTCACAGGGGGGGCTTTCTTT. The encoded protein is CASSLLQVTGGAFF. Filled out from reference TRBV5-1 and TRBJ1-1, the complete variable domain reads KAGVTQTPRYLIKTRGQQVTLSCSPISGHRSVSWYQQTPGQGLQFLFEYFSETQRNKGNFPGRFSGRQFSNSRSEMNVSTLELGDSALYLCASSLLQVTGGAFFGQGTRLTVV.

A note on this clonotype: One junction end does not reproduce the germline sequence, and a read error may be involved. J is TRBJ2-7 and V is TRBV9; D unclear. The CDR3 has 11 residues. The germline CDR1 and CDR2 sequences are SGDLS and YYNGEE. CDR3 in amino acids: CASSSEREQYF. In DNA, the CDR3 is TGCGCCAGCAGCTCAGAACGCGAGCAGTACTTC.

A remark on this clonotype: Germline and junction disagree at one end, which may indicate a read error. CDR3 region: CASSLGQNAGELFF. The CDR3, as DNA: TGTGCCAGCAGTTTAGGACAGAACGCCGGGGAGCTGTTTTTT. The rearrangement uses TRBV6-5 and TRBJ2-2; maybe TRBD1 (6 bases). Germline CDR1 is MNHEY and CDR2 is SVGAGI. The length of the CDR3 is 14 residues.